This record covers a single T cell receptor beta chain. These data come from a study of OX40 agonist ivuxolimab in advanced cancers. The CDR3 sequence is 13 residues long. Germline CDR1 SGHNT, CDR2 YENEEA. V dropped 5 bases and J dropped 6; count of bases not matched to a gene: 1. Only in-frame clones appear in the TCRdb table, and some are missing; sequencing was by immunoSEQ multiplex PCR. The data show about 58,000 clones, 82% seen once. Sequenced here: CD4+ or CD8+ T cells sorted from blood, sampled in a trial of the OX40 agonist ivuxolimab. The chain links TRBV11-3 to TRBJ1-6, with 7 bases lining up with TRBD1. The clonotype originates from an adult with an advanced solid tumor such as melanoma, head and neck, liver or kidney cancer. DNA for the CDR3: TGTGCCAGCAGCCGACAGGGTAATTCACCCCTCCACTTT. It yields the protein CASSRQGNSPLHF.